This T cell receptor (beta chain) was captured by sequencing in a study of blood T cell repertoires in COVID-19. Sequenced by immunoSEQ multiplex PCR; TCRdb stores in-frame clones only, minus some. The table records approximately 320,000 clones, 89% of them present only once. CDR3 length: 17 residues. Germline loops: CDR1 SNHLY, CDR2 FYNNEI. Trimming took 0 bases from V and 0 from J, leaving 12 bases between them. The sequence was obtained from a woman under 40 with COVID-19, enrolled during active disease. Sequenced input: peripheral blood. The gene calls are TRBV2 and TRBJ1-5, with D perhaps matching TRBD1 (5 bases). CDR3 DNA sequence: TGTGCCAGCAGTGAAGCCCAGACAGTGTATAGCAATCAGCCCCAGCATTTT. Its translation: CASSEAQTVYSNQPQHF. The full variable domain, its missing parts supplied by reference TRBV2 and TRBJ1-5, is EPEVTQTPSHQVTQMGQEVILRCVPISNHLYFYWYRQILGQKVEFLVSFYNNEISEKSEIFDDQFSVERPDGSNFTLKIRSTKLEDSAMYFCASSEAQTVYSNQPQHFGDGTRLSIL.